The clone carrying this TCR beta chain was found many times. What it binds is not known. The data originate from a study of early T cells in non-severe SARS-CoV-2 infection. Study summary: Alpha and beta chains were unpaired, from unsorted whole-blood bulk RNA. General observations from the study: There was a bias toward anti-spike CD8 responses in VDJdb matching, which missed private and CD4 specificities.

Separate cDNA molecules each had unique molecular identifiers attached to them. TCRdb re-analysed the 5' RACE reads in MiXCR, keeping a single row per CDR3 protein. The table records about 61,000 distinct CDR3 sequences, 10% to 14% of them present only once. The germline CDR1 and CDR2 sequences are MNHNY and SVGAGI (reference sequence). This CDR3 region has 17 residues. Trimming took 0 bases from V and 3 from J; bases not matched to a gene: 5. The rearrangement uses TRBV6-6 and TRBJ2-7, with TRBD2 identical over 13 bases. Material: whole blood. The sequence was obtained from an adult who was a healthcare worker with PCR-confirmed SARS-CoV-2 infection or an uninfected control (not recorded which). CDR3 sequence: CASSYSRTSGGNYEQYF. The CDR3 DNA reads TGTGCCAGCAGTTACTCGCGGACTAGCGGGGGAAACTACGAGCAGTACTTC.